This T cell receptor beta chain was captured in a study of OX40 agonist ivuxolimab in advanced cancers. Study observations and caveats: Expanded clones were, on average, more numerous in CD8+ T cells than in CD4+. In a subset of nonresponders, normalized T-cell clonal expansion was also low. Partial responders at 0.1-3.0 mg/kg showed near-lowest clonal expansion.

A remark on this clone: Antigen: not known.

The table came from immunoSEQ multiplex PCR; TCRdb's copy has only in-frame clones and leaves some out. There are about 62,000 clones in the sample; 85% occur only once, and under 4.5% lies in the top ten. Patients with a history of autoimmune disease or on systemic immunosuppression were excluded. The CDR3 totals 12 residues. The germline V gene has CDR1 MDHEN and CDR2 SYDVKM. Losses at the gene ends were 6 bases for V and 2 bases for J; bases not matched to a gene: 0. The source material was CD4+ or CD8+ T cells sorted from blood, sampled in a trial of the OX40 agonist ivuxolimab. This sequence originates from an adult with an advanced solid tumor such as melanoma, head and neck, liver or kidney cancer. The chain joins TRBV28 to TRBJ2-7; 8 positions agree with TRBD1. The CDR3 is CASRGQAYEQYF. The CDR3 region has the DNA TGTGCCAGCAGGGGACAGGCCTACGAGCAGTACTTC.